This T cell receptor (beta chain) was identified in a study of blood T cell repertoires in COVID-19. The wider study: Acute and convalescent COVID-19 specimens originated in the United States, Italy and Spain. From T cells, B-cell-depleted T cells, or PBMCs came the material, which was cDNA or gDNA.

Libraries were prepared by immunoSEQ multiplex PCR; TCRdb keeps only in-frame clonotypes and omits some of them. This sample carries fewer than 85,000 clones, 80% to 90% of them seen once, and the ten largest clones take 4.6%. The junction had 7 bases not matched to a gene; V was cut back by 5 bases and J by 9 bases. This CDR3 is built from 12 residues. Germline CDR1 LNHNV, CDR2 YYDKDF (reference sequence). The material sequenced was peripheral blood. The source is a man aged 50-59 years with active COVID-19. This sequence joins TRBV15 and TRBJ2-7; 7 bases line up with TRBD1. CDR3 residues: CATSFEQGMQYF. For the CDR3, the DNA is TGTGCCACCAGCTTTGAACAGGGGATGCAGTACTTC.